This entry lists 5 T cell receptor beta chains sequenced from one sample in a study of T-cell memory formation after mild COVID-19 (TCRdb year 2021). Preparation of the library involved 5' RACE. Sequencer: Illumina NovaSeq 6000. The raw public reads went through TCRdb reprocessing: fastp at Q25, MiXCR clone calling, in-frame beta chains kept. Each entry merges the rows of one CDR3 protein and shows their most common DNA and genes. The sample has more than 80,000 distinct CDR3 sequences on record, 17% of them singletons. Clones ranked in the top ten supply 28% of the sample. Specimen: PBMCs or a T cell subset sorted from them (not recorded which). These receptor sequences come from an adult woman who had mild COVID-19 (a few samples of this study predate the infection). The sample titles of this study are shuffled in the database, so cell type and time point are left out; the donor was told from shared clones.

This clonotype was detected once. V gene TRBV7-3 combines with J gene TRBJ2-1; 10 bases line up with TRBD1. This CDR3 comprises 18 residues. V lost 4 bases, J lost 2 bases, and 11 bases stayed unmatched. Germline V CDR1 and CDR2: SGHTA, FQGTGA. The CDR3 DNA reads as TGTGCCAGCAGCTCCCGCCTTACCGGGACAGGGGCCTACAATGAGCAGTTCTTC. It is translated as CASSSRLTGTGAYNEQFF.

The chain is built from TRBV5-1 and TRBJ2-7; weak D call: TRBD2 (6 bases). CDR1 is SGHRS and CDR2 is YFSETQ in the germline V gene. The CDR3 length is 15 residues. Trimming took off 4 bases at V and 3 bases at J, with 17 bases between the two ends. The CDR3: CASSVIAEPNYEQYF. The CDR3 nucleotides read TGCGCCAGCAGCGTGATAGCGGAGCCCAACTACGAGCAGTACTTC. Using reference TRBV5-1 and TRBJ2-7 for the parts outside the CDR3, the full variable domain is KAGVTQTPRYLIKTRGQQVTLSCSPISGHRSVSWYQQTPGQGLQFLFEYFSETQRNKGNFPGRFSGRQFSNSRSEMNVSTLELGDSALYLCASSVIAEPNYEQYFGPGTRLTVT.

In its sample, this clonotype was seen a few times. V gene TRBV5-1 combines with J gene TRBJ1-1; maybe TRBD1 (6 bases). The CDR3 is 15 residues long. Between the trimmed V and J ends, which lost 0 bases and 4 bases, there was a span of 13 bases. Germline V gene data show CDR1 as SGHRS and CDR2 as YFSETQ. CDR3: CASSLVGGKGTEAFF. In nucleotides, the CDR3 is TGCGCCAGCAGCTTGGTCGGGGGCAAGGGCACTGAAGCTTTCTTT.

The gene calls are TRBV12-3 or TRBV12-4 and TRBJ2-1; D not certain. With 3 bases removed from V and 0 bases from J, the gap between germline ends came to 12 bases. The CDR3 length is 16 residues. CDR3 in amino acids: CASSFPAVSSYNEQFF. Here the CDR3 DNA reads TGTGCCAGCAGTTTCCCGGCTGTGAGCTCCTACAATGAGCAGTTCTTC.

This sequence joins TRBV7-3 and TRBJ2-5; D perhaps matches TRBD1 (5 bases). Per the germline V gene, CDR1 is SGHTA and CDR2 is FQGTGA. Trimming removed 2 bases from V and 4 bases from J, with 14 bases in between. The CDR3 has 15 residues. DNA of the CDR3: TGTGCCAGCAGCTTACAAGGGGCTTTGGGAGAGACCCAGTACTTC. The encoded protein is CASSLQGALGETQYF.